This passage covers 16 T cell receptor beta chains from one sample sequenced in a study of blood T cell repertoires in COVID-19. Repertoires were generated with immunoSEQ multiplex PCR, while TCRdb's copy carries only in-frame clones and drops some. The repertoire holds roughly 200,000 clones, with approximately 89% as singletons. The material sequenced was PBMCs or T cells enriched from blood (not recorded which). These receptors came from a middle-aged woman with acute COVID-19.

The V and J genes are TRBV12-3 or TRBV12-4 and TRBJ2-2, with D possibly matching TRBD1 (5 bases). CDR3 length: 13 amino acids. Trimming removed 4 bases at V and 3 bases at J, with 6 bases between. The chain's CDR3 is CASSYRYTGELFF. The CDR3 DNA reads TGTGCCAGCAGTTACAGGTACACCGGGGAGCTGTTTTTT.

This clone was counted once. CDR3 sequence: CAWSVSPSNSEQFF. CDR3 coding DNA: TGTGCCTGGAGTGTGAGCCCCTCGAATAGTGAGCAGTTCTTC. V and J are TRBV30 and TRBJ2-1, with D unclear. This CDR3 comprises 14 residues. V lost 0 bases, J lost 9 bases, and 15 bases lay in between. CDR1 and CDR2 (germline): GTSNPN, SVGIG (reference sequence).

J is TRBJ1-2 and V is TRBV18; D is uncertain. The germline CDR1 and CDR2 sequences are KGHSH and LQKENI. The CDR3 is made up of 13 amino acids. Trimming pared 2 bases from V and 6 bases from J, leaving 10 bases between. Written as DNA, the CDR3 is TGTGCCAGCTCACCAAGGTCTAGCGATGGCTACACCTTC. Translating gives CASSPRSSDGYTF. Filled out from reference TRBV18 and TRBJ1-2, the complete variable domain reads NAGVMQNPRHLVRRRGQEARLRCSPMKGHSHVYWYRQLPEEGLKFMVYLQKENIIDESGMPKERFSAEFPKEGPSILRIQQVVRGDSAAYFCASSPRSSDGYTFGSGTRLTVV.

V usage is TRBV5-1 and J usage is TRBJ2-3; possibly TRBD1 for D (5 bases). V was clipped by 0 bases and J by 2 bases, with 16 bases between them. The length of the CDR3 is 17 residues. CDR1 is SGHRS and CDR2 is YFSETQ in the germline V gene. CDR3 in DNA: TGCGCCAGCAGCTTGGGCTTGATCCAGGGAATCACAGATACGCAGTATTTT. Translation: CASSLGLIQGITDTQYF.

The genes are TRBV3-1 (or the pseudogene TRBV3-2) and TRBJ2-1; 7 positions match TRBD2. Germline loops: CDR1 LGHDT, CDR2 YNNKEL (reference sequence). Unmatched junction bases numbered 8, after V lost 6 bases and J lost 3 bases. CDR3 length: 15 amino acids. CDR3: CASSTSGTGYNEQFF. CDR3 sequence (DNA): TGTGCCAGCAGTACGAGCGGGACGGGCTACAATGAGCAGTTCTTC.

The chain recombines TRBV6-1 with TRBJ2-2; D possibly corresponds to TRBD2 (5 bases). The CDR3 runs to 14 residues. CDR1 and CDR2 from the germline V gene are MNHNS and SASEGT. V lost 6 bases to trimming and J lost 6 bases, with 14 bases between them. CDR3 protein: CASRSADVPGELFF. DNA of the CDR3: TGTGCCAGCAGATCAGCGGACGTTCCCGGGGAGCTGTTTTTT.

The gene calls are TRBV12-3 or TRBV12-4 and TRBJ2-1, with TRBD2 identical over 10 bases. CDR3 length equals 12 residues. The trim removed 4 bases at V and 12 bases at J, leaving 3 bases unmatched. CDR3 sequence: CASSSSGSGQFF. Here the CDR3 DNA reads TGTGCCAGCAGTTCTAGCGGGAGTGGGCAGTTCTTC.

The V call is TRBV7-2, the J call TRBJ2-3; D not resolved. Germline CDR1 and CDR2: SGHTA and FQGNSA. The CDR3 is made up of 15 amino acids. V was trimmed by 5 bases and J by 7 bases, leaving 19 bases between them. CDR3 amino acids: CASSDSGGSKYTQYF. CDR3 DNA: TGTGCCAGCAGCGACTCGGGTGGGTCTAAATATACGCAGTATTTT. The full variable domain, in which reference TRBV7-2 and TRBJ2-3 provide the parts outside the CDR3, is GAGVSQSPSNKVTEKGKDVELRCDPISGHTALYWYRQSLGQGLEFLIYFQGNSAPDKSGLPSDRFSAERTGGSVSTLTIQRTQQEDSAVYLCASSDSGGSKYTQYFGPGTRLTVL.

The gene calls are TRBV5-1 and TRBJ2-7, with TRBD2 matching 12 bases. Trimming cost V 2 bases and J 6 bases; bases outside gene matches: 15. This CDR3 spans 18 amino acids. Germline V gene data show CDR1 as SGHRS and CDR2 as YFSETQ. The CDR3 DNA reads as TGCGCCAGCAGCTTAGGGACAGGGACAGGACTAGCGGGGTCCGAGCAGTACTTC. This sequence encodes CASSLGTGTGLAGSEQYF.

The chain uses TRBV11-2 and TRBJ2-2; 8 nucleotides match TRBD2. CDR3 length equals 14 residues. The V gene end was trimmed by 4 bases and the J gene end by 4 bases; junction bases not matched to a gene: 2. In germline, CDR1 is SGHAT, CDR2 FQNNGV. CDR3 bases: TGTGCCAGCAGCTCCGGACTAGCCACCGGGGAGCTGTTTTTT. Protein product: CASSSGLATGELFF.

The genes are TRBV30 and TRBJ2-2; D possibly corresponds to TRBD2 (5 bases). With 2 bases removed from V and 4 bases from J, the gap between germline ends came to 8 bases. This CDR3 is built from 13 residues. Germline V gene sequence: CDR1 GTSNPN, CDR2 SVGIG (reference sequence). CDR3 sequence reads: CAWSSDSTGELFF. CDR3 DNA: TGTGCCTGGAGTTCGGACTCCACCGGGGAGCTGTTTTTT.

The V call is TRBV7-9, the J call TRBJ1-5; unclear D gene. CDR3 size: 16 residues. Germline CDR1 SEHNR, CDR2 FQNEAQ (reference sequence). V was clipped by 3 bases and J by 0 bases, with 12 bases between them. The CDR3 reads CASSFWTGYSNQPQHF. The CDR3 DNA is TGTGCCAGCAGCTTCTGGACGGGATATAGCAATCAGCCCCAGCATTTT.

The V and J genes are TRBV12-2 and TRBJ2-5; TRBD1, the table's D call, lacks a check against the DNA. TRBV12-2 is reported as a pseudogene. The CDR3 is made up of 15 amino acids. CDR3 in DNA: TGTGCAAGTCGCCCATCAGGGGAGACGGAAGAGACCCAGTACTTC. Protein sequence: CASRPSGETEETQYF.

The chain couples TRBV6-5 to TRBJ1-1; D is possibly TRBD1 (5 bases). CDR3 length equals 12 residues. V shed 5 bases and J shed 7 bases, with 11 bases lying between them. Germline CDR1 is MNHEY and CDR2 is SVGAGI. Here the CDR3 DNA reads TGTGCCAGCAGTCCCCCCGGGGGTGAAGCTTTCTTT. Amino acids: CASSPPGGEAFF.

The V gene is TRBV5-1, the J gene TRBJ2-3, with 13 bases lining up with TRBD2. Germline CDR1 and CDR2: SGHRS and YFSETQ. The CDR3 consists of 16 residues. The V and J ends lost 3 bases and 2 bases, in that order; junction bases with no gene match: 3. The CDR3 DNA reads as TGCGCCAGCAGCTCGACTAGCGGGGGGTACACAGATACGCAGTATTTT. Translating gives CASSSTSGGYTDTQYF.

The CDR3 DNA reads TGTGCCAGTAGTATCAGACAGGGTCGGACTGAAGCTTTCTTT. Amino acids: CASSIRQGRTEAFF. The chain uses TRBV19 and TRBJ1-1, with 7 positions matching TRBD1. With V trimmed by 3 bases and J by 5 bases, 6 bases remained unmatched. The germline CDR1 and CDR2 sequences are LNHDA and SQIVND (reference sequence). CDR3 length equals 14 residues.